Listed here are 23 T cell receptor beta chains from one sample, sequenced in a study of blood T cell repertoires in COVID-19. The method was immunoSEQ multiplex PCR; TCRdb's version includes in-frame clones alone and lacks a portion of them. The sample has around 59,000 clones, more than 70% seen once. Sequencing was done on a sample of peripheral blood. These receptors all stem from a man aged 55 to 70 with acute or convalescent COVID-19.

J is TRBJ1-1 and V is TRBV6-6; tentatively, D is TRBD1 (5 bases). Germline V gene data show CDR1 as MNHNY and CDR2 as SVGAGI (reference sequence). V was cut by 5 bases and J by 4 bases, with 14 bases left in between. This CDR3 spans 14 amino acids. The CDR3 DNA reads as TGTGCCAGCAGTATACCGGGGGGAGGCACTGAAGCTTTCTTT. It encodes CASSIPGGGTEAFF.

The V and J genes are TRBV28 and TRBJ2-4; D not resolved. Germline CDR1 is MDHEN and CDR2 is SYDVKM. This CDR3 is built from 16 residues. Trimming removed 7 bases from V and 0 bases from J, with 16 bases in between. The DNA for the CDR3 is TGTGCCAGCAATTCAGGCTCTCCCCTAGCCAAAAACATTCAGTACTTC. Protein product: CASNSGSPLAKNIQYF.

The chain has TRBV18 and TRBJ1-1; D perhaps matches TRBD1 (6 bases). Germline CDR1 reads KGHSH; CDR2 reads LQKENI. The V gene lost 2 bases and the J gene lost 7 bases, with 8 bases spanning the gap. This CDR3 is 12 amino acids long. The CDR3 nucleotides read TGTGCCAGCTCACCAGGGGACATTGAAGCTTTCTTT. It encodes CASSPGDIEAFF.

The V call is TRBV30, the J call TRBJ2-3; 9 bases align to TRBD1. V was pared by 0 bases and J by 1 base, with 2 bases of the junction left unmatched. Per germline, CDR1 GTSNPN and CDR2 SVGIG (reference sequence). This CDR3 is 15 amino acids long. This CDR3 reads CAWSVRTGGTDTQYF. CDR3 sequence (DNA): TGTGCCTGGAGTGTACGGACAGGGGGCACAGATACGCAGTATTTT.

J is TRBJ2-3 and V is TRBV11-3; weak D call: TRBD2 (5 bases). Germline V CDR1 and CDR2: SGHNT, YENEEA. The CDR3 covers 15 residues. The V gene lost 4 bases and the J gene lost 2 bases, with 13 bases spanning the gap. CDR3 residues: CASSSPGFYTDTQYF. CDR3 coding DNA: TGTGCCAGCAGCTCTCCGGGATTCTACACAGATACGCAGTATTTT.

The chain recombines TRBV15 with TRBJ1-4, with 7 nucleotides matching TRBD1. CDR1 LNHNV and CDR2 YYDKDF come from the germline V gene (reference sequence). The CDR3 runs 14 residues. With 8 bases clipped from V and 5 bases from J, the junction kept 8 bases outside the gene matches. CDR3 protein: CATARGQENEKLFF. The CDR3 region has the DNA TGTGCCACCGCCCGTGGACAGGAGAATGAAAAACTGTTTTTT. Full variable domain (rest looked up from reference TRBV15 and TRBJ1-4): DAMVIQNPRYQVTQFGKPVTLSCSQTLNHNVMYWYQQKSSQAPKLLFHYYDKDFNNEADTPDNFQSRRPNTSFCFLDIRSPGLGDTAMYLCATARGQENEKLFFGSGTQLSVL.

CDR3 nucleotide sequence: TGTGCCAGCAGTCAGGGGTGGGGTGACGAGCAGTACTTC. Translating it yields CASSQGWGDEQYF. The chain combines TRBV11-2 with TRBJ2-7, with a possible D match to TRBD1 (6 bases). Germline lookup yields CDR1 SGHAT and CDR2 FQNNGV. The CDR3 runs to 13 residues. V gave up 6 bases and J gave up 5 bases, with 14 bases separating them.

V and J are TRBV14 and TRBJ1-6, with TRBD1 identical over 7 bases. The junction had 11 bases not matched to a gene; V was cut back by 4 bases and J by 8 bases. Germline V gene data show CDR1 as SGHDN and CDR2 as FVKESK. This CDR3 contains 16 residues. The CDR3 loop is CASSLYGGQAHSPLHF. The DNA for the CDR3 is TGTGCCAGCAGCCTGTACGGTGGACAGGCCCATTCACCCCTCCACTTT.

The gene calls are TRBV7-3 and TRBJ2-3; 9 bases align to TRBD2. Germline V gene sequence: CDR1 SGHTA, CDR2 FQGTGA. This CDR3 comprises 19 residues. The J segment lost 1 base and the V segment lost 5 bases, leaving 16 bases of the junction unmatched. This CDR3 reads CASSVLGASGVLGTDTQYF. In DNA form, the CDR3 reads TGTGCCAGCAGCGTGCTGGGCGCTAGCGGGGTGCTGGGCACAGATACGCAGTATTTT.

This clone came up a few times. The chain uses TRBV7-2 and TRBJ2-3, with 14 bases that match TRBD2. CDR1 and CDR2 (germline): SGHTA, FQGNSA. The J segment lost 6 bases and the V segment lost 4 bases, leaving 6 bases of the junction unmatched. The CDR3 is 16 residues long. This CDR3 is CASSSRLAGGPDTQYF. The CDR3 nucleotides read TGTGCCAGCAGCTCAAGACTAGCGGGGGGGCCCGATACGCAGTATTTT.

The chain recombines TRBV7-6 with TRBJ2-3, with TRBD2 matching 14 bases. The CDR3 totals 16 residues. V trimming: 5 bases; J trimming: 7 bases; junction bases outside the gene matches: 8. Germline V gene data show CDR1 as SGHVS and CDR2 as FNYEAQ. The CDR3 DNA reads TGTGCCAGCAGCGTCACCGGGACTAGCGGGGGTAATACGCAGTATTTT. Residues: CASSVTGTSGGNTQYF.

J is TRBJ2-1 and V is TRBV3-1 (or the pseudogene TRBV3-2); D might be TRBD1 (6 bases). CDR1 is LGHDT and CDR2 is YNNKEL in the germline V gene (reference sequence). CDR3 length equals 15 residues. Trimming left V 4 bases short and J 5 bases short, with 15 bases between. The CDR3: CASSRGQGSNNEQFF. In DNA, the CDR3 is TGTGCCAGCAGCCGGGGGCAGGGCAGCAACAATGAGCAGTTCTTC.

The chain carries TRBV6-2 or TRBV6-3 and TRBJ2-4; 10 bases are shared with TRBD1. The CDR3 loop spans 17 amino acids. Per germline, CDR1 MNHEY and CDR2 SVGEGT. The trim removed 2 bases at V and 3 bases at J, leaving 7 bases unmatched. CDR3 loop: CASSYRTGGVSKNIQYF. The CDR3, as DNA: TGTGCCAGCAGTTACCGGACAGGGGGGGTTAGCAAAAACATTCAGTACTTC.

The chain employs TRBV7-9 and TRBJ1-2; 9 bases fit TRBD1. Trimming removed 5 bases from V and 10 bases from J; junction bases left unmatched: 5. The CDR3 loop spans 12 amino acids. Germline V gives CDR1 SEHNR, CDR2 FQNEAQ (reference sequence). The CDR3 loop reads CASSVDRGYYTF. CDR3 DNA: TGTGCCAGCAGCGTGGACAGGGGCTACTACACCTTC.

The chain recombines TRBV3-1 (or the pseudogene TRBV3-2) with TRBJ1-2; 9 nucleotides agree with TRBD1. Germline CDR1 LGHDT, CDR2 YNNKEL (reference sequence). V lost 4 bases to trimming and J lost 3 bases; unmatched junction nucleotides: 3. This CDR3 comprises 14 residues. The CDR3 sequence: CASSRGQGYYGYTF. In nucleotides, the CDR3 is TGTGCCAGCAGCCGAGGACAGGGGTACTATGGCTACACCTTC.

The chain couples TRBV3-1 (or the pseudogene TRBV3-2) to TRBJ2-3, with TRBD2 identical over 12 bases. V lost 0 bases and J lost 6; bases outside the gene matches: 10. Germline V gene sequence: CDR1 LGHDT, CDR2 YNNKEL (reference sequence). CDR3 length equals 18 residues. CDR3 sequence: CASSQDYPSGGAKDTQYF. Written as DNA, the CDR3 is TGTGCCAGCAGCCAAGATTACCCTAGCGGGGGGGCCAAGGATACGCAGTATTTT.

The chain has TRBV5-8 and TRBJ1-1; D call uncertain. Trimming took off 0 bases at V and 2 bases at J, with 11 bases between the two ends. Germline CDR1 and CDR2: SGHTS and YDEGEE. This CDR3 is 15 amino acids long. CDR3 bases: TGTGCCAGCAGCTTGGCCCCGGCAGGCAACACTGAAGCTTTCTTT. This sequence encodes CASSLAPAGNTEAFF.

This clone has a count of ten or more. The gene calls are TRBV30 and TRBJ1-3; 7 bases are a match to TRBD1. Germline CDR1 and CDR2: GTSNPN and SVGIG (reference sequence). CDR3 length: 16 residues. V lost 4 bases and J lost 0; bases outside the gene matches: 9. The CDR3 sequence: CAWKETGIFSGNTIYF. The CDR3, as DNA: TGTGCCTGGAAGGAGACAGGGATATTCTCTGGAAACACCATATATTTT.

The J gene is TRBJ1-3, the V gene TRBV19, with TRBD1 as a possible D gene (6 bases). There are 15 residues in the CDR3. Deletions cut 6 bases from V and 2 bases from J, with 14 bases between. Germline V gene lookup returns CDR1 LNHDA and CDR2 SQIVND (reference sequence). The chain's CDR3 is CASSQNTGTGNTIYF. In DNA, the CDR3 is TGTGCCAGTAGCCAAAACACAGGGACTGGAAACACCATATATTTT.

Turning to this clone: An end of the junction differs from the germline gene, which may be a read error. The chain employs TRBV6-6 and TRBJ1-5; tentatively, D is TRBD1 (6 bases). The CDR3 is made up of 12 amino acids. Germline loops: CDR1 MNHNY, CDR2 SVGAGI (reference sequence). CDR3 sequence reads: CASAQGLSMGYF. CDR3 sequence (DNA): TGTGCCAGCGCCCAGGGGCTCAGTATGGGGTATTTT.

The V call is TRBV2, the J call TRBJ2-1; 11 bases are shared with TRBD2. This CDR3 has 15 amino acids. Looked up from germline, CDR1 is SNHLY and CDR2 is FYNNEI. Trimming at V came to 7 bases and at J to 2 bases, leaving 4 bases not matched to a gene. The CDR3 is CASKPSGGTYNEQFF. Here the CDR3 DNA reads TGTGCCAGCAAACCTAGCGGGGGGACCTACAATGAGCAGTTCTTC.

Here the CDR3 reads CASSQDYRGAGNTIYF. The CDR3 DNA reads TGTGCCAGCAGCCAAGATTACAGGGGTGCTGGAAACACCATATATTTT. The chain links TRBV4-2 to TRBJ1-3, with 7 bases matching TRBD1. V lost 0 bases to trimming and J lost 2 bases; unmatched junction nucleotides: 4. CDR1 LGHNA and CDR2 YNFKEQ come from the germline V gene. The CDR3 runs 16 residues.

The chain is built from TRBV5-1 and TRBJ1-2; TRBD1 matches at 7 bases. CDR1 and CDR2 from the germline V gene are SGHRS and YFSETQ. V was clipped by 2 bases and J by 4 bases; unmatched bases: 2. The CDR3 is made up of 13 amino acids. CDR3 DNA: TGCGCCAGCAGCTTAGACAGGGCCTATGGCTACACCTTC. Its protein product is CASSLDRAYGYTF.